The entry that follows covers one TCR beta chain sequence. There are 15 residues in the CDR3. The V gene's germline CDR1 is MNHEY and CDR2 SVGEGT. Unmatched junction bases numbered 8, after V lost 8 bases and J lost 2 bases. These data are taken from a study of T cells in Graves' hyperthyroidism and ophthalmopathy. TCR beta CDR3 sequences were amplified from RNA transcripts. First-round RT-PCR targeting the TCR CDR3 was performed with the HTBI primer set. TCRdb fed the multiplex PCR reads into MiXCR, producing one record per CDR3 protein. The table records over 500,000 distinct CDR3 sequences, 15% to 20% of them present only once.

Sequences were obtained from blood. The source of this sequence is a woman under 40 with Graves' ophthalmopathy. The chain links TRBV6-2 or TRBV6-3 to TRBJ1-5; 8 bases agree with TRBD1. The DNA of the CDR3 is TGTGCCAGCTTCGTCTCGGGACAGGGCAATCAGCCCCAGCATTTT. It yields the protein CASFVSGQGNQPQHF.